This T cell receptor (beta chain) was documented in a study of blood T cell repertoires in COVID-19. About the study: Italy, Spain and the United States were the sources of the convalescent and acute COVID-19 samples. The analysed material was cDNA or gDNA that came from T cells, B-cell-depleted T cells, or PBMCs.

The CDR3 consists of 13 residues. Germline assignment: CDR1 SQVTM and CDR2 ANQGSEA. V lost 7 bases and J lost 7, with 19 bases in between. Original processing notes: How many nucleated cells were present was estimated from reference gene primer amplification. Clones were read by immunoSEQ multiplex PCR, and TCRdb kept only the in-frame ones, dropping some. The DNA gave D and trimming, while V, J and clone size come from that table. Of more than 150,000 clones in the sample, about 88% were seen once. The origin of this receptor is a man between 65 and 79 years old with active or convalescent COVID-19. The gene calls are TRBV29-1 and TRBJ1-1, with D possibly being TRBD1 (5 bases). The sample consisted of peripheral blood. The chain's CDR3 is CSAAGRRWSEAFF. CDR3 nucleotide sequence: TGCAGCGCCGCGGGACGGCGGTGGAGTGAAGCTTTCTTT.